The rows below give T cell receptor beta chains drawn from one sample of a study of T cells in Graves' hyperthyroidism and ophthalmopathy. TCRdb processed the multiplex PCR reads anew with MiXCR; each CDR3 protein has one entry. This sample has around 480,000 distinct CDR3 sequences, with 13% to 15% found just once. The sequenced sample was blood. Receptors originate from a woman aged 18 to 35 with Graves' hyperthyroidism. Both conserved end residues are part of each CDR3. Each record gives: J gene, clone size, V gene, CDR3 protein. Rows give clone size only sometimes, using once, few, many, or a class for an expanded clone.

j_call: TRBJ2-2; clone_size: many; v_call: TRBV11-2; cdr3_aa: CASSDLGVDTGELFF
j_call: TRBJ2-5; clone_size: few; v_call: TRBV5-1; cdr3_aa: CASRRGQQETQYF
j_call: TRBJ1-4; clone_size: .; v_call: TRBV4-1; cdr3_aa: CASSQEPGQFNEKLFF
j_call: TRBJ2-1; clone_size: medium-sized; v_call: TRBV6-1; cdr3_aa: CASSPREEGYNEQFF
j_call: TRBJ2-5; clone_size: many; v_call: TRBV7-9; cdr3_aa: CASSHDRGAETQYF
j_call: TRBJ1-5; clone_size: .; v_call: TRBV3-1; cdr3_aa: CASSQSGGDSNQPQHF
j_call: TRBJ2-3; clone_size: .; v_call: TRBV3-1; cdr3_aa: CASSRTGGPTDTQYF
j_call: TRBJ2-3; clone_size: few; v_call: TRBV20-1; cdr3_aa: CSARDVLAGGATSTDTQYF
j_call: TRBJ2-3; clone_size: few; v_call: TRBV3-1; cdr3_aa: CASSQVTGGTDTQYF
j_call: TRBJ2-1; clone_size: .; v_call: TRBV7-9; cdr3_aa: CASSPYLEQFF
j_call: TRBJ2-7; clone_size: many; v_call: TRBV7-2; cdr3_aa: CASSWDLNYEQYF
j_call: TRBJ2-3; clone_size: many; v_call: TRBV11-1; cdr3_aa: CASSTRTSGDGTDTQYF
j_call: TRBJ2-7; clone_size: many; v_call: TRBV20-1; cdr3_aa: CSASSADSYEQYF
j_call: TRBJ2-2; clone_size: many; v_call: TRBV3-1; cdr3_aa: CASSHSGLHNTGELFF
j_call: TRBJ1-1; clone_size: .; v_call: TRBV4-1; cdr3_aa: CASSQARDRIDTEAFF
j_call: TRBJ1-1; clone_size: many; v_call: TRBV10-3; cdr3_aa: CAIGRGASDTEAFF
j_call: TRBJ2-7; clone_size: few; v_call: TRBV10-3; cdr3_aa: CAIRGTTSGSSYEQYF